Below, one T cell receptor (beta chain) is given with its context. This clonotype was picked up many times. Its specific antigen is unknown. Per-nucleotide qualities are absent, and no much larger clonotype sits a single base away. The intended sense of this specimen's treatment or condition label: allogeneic hematopoietic cell transplantation with graft depleted of TCRalphabeta T cells and CD19 B cells. The transplant recipients were children given TCRalphabeta/CD19-depleted allogeneic hematopoietic cell grafts. The data belong to a study of T-cell reconstitution after alpha-beta-depleted transplantation in children (dated by TCRdb to between 2015 and 2016). About the study as a whole: Using TCR repertoire profiling, the study quantitatively followed how T-cell immune reconstitution unfolded in children after TCRalphabeta/CD19-depleted allogeneic hematopoietic cell transplantation. What the study reported, not specific to this receptor: About two months after transplant, the apparently early recovery of alphabetaT-cell counts reportedly depended on just several hundred clones that had expanded rapidly and came from non-depleted graft cells. The high TCRbeta diversity at day 60 in some patients was ascribed to recipient T cells and intrathymic progenitors that had survived conditioning. The frequencies of hyperexpanded clones fell over the following months, and after one year, T-cell counts and TCRbeta diversity were mostly attributed to newly produced T cells.

Ends trimmed: V by 4 bases, J by 3 bases; bases unmatched to a gene: 13. Via the germline V gene (reference sequence), CDR1 is SGHNT and CDR2 YYREEE. There are 19 amino acids in the CDR3, from cysteine to phenylalanine inclusive. Of all the DNA, just the CDR3 is kept, 57 bases in frame from base 1. The receptor library was made with PCR. The run used an Illumina HiSeq 2500. TCR libraries were prepared with molecular barcoding, using unique molecular identifiers to normalize TCRbeta repertoire quantification. Using fastp at Q25 and MiXCR, TCRdb reprocessed the public reads and kept productive beta chains. Rows with one shared CDR3 protein collapse into an entry with the most common genes and DNA. This sample is represented by approximately 230,000 distinct CDR3 sequences; 25% of them were singletons. Of the sample, about 2.6% falls within the top ten clones.

The source material was PBMCs, sampled before TCRalphabeta/CD19-depleted stem cell transplant. This clonotype originated in a girl aged 2 to 9 with Fanconi anemia, due to receive a stem cell transplant. Rearrangement joined TRBV5-4 to TRBJ2-1; TRBD2 aligns with 13 central bases. The CDR3 amino acid sequence is: CASSLGLAGDILLYNEQFF. The sequenced DNA is TGTGCCAGCAGCCTTGGACTAGCGGGAGACATCTTGCTCTACAATGAGCAGTTCTTC.